The entry below describes one T cell receptor (beta chain). In the authors' methods: Scientists estimated how many nucleated cells there were by amplifying reference gene primers. Assay used: immunoSEQ multiplex PCR; TCRdb lists only in-frame clones, some missing. The DNA gave D and trimming, while V, J and clone size come from that table. The repertoire holds 100,000 to 150,000 clones, about 93% seen once, with 2.1% in the top ten. This CDR3 is 15 amino acids long. V shed 4 bases and J 2 bases; nucleotides not matched to a gene: 7. Germline CDR1 reads SGHRS; CDR2 reads YFSETQ. During active infection, Seattle patients enrolled and were then monitored through disease. This entry comes from a study of blood T cell repertoires in COVID-19. Study-wide context: Acute-phase and convalescent COVID-19 samples originated in the United States, Italy and Spain. From T cells, B-cell-depleted T cells, or PBMCs came the material, which was cDNA or gDNA.

This sequence originates from a man between 50 and 59 years old with COVID-19, enrolled during active disease. Specimen: peripheral blood. This chain uses TRBV5-1 with TRBJ1-1, with TRBD1 identical over 8 bases. The CDR3 region has the DNA TGCGCCAGCAGCGTTTTCTCAGGGGGCAACACTGAAGCTTTCTTT. Translating it yields CASSVFSGGNTEAFF.